This TCR beta chain derives from a study of blood T cell repertoires in COVID-19. As for the study in general: Acute and convalescent COVID-19 samples came from the United States, Italy and Spain.

Here immunoSEQ multiplex PCR was the method, and the copy in TCRdb shows in-frame clones only, minus some. The table has about 150,000 clones, more than 75% seen once; the top ten hold roughly 2.5%. V was cut by 5 bases and J by 7 bases, with 7 bases left in between. CDR3 length: 11 amino acids. Germline V gene lookup returns CDR1 LGHNT and CDR2 FRNRAP. The table lists this clone with a few counts. The genes are TRBV12-5 and TRBJ2-3; D is uncertain. Sequencing input: peripheral blood. The sequence derives from a man aged 50 to 59 with active COVID-19. DNA of the CDR3: TGTGCTAGTGGTCTAGTAAATACGCAGTATTTT. Translation: CASGLVNTQYF.